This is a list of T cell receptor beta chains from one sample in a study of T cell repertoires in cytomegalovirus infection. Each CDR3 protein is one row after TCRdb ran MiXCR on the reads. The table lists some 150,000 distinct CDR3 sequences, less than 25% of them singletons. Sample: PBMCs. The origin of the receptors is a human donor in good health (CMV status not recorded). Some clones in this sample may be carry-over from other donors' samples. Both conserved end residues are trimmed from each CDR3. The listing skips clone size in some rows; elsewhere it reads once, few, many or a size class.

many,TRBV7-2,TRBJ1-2,ASSLGDRGTGGYT
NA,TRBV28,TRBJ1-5,ASSIKGAMSNQPQH
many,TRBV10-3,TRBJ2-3,AASGSLGADTQY
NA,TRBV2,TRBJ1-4,ASSGRALATNEKLF
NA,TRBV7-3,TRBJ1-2,ASSLEGQGYT
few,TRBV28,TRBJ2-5,ASSLLKGRGLIETQY
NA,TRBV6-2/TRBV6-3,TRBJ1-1,ASSSTRGQLEAF
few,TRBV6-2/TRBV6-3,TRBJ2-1,ASSYVVNEQF
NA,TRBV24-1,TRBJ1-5,ATSPHSNQPQH
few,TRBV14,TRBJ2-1,ASSPLETKEQF
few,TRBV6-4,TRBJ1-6,ASLRDGVSYNSPLH
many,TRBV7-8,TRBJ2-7,ASSLAAGYYEQY
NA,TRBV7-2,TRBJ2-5,ASSRLTSGRFGETQY
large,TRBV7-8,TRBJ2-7,ASSRTGDRNEQY
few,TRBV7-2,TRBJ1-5,ASSLWQHSNQPQH
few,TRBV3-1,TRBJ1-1,ASSQEIQEPEAF
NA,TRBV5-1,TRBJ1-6,ASSLAGTDSPLH
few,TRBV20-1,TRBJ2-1,SAFTSGGASYNEQF
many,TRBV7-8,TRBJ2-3,ASSLEIGERETDTQY
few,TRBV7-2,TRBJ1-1,ASSPRGQGMNTEAF
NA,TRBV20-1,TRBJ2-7,SARALRVLGREQY
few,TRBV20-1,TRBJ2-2,SARDRVTGELF
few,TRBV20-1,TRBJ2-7,STSGTGVFEQY
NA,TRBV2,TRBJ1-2,ASSEPPGTYGYT
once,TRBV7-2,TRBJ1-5,ASGPEGQPQH
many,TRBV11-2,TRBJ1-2,ASSRRDTSYT